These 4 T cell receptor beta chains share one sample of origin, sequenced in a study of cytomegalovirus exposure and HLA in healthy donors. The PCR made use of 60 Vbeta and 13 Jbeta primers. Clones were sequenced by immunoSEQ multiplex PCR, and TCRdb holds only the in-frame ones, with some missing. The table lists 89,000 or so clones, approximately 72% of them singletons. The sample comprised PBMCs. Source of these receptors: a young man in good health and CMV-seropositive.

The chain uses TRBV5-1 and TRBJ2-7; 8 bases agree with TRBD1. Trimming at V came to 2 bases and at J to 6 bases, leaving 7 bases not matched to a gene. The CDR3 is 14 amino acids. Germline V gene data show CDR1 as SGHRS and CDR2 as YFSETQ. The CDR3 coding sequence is TGCGCCAGCAGCTTAGGGACGGACAGGGCCGAGCAGTACTTC. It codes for CASSLGTDRAEQYF.

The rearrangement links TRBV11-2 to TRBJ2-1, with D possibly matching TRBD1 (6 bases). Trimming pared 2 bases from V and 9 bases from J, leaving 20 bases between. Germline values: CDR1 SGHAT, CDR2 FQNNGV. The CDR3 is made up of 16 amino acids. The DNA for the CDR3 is TGTGCCAGCAGCTTAAGCCAGGGGTATGTTTCGGTTGAGCAGTTCTTC. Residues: CASSLSQGYVSVEQFF.

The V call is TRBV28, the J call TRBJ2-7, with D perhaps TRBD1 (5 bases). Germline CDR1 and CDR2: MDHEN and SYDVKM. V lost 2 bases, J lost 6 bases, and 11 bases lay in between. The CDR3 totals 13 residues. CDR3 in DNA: TGTGCCAGCAGTTTACAGGGTAAACGCGAGCAGTACTTC. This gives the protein CASSLQGKREQYF.

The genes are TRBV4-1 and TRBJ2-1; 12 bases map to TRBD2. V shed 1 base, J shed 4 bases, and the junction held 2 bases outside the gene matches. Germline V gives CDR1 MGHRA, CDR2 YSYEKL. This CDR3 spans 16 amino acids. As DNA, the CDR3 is TGCGCCAGCAGCCAAGGGACTAGCGGGATTTACAATGAGCAGTTCTTC. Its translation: CASSQGTSGIYNEQFF.